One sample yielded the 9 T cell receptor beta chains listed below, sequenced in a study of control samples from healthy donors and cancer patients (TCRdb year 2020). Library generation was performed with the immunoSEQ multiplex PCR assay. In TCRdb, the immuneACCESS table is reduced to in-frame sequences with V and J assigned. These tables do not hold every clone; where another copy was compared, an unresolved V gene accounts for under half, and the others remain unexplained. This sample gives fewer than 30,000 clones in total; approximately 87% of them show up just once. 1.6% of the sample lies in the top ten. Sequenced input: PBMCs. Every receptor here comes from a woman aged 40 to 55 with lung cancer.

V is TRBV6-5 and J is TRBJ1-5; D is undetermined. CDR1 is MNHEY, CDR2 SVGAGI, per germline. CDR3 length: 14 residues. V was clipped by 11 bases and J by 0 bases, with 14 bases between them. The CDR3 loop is CALRDDLSNQPQHF. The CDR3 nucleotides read TGTGCCCTACGGGATGACCTTAGCAATCAGCCCCAGCATTTT.

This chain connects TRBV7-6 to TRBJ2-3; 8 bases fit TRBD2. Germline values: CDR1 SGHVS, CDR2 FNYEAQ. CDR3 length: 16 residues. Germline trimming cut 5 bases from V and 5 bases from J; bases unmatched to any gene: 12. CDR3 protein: CASSLETGGLQDTQYF. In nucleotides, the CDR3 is TGTGCCAGCAGCCTTGAGACGGGGGGGCTGCAAGATACGCAGTATTTT. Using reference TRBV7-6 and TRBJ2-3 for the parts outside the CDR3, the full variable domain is GAGVSQSPRYKVTKRGQDVALRCDPISGHVSLYWYRQALGQGPEFLTYFNYEAQQDKSGLPNDRFSAERPEGSISTLTIQRTEQRDSAMYRCASSLETGGLQDTQYFGPGTRLTVL.

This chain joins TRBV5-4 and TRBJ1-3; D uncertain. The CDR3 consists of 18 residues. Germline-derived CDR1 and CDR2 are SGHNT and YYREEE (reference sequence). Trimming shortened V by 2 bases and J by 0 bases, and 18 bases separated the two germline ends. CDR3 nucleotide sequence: TGTGCCAGCAGCTTAGGGCCGGCAGCCCGCTCCTCTGGAAACACCATATATTTT. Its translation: CASSLGPAARSSGNTIYF. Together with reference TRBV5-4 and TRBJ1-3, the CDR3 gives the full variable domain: ETGVTQSPTHLIKTRGQQVTLRCSSQSGHNTVSWYQQALGQGPQFIFQYYREEENGRGNFPPRFSGLQFPNYSSELNVNALELDDSALYLCASSLGPAARSSGNTIYFGEGSWLTVV.

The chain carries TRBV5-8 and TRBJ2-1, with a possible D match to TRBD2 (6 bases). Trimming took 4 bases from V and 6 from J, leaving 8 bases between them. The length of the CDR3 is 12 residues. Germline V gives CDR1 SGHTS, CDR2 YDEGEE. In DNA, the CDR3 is TGTGCCAGCAGCGGGAGGCCCAATGAGCAGTTCTTC. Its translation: CASSGRPNEQFF.

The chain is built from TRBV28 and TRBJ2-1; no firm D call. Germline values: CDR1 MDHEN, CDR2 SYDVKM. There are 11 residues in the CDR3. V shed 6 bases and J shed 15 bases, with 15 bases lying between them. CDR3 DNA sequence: TGTGCCAGCAGCTCCGCGTCAGTGGGGTTCTTC. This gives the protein CASSSASVGFF.

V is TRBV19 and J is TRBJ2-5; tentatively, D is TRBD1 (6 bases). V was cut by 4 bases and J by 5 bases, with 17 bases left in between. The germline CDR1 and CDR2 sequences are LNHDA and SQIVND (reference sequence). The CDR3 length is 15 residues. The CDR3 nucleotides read TGTGCCAGTAGTACCATCAGGGGCGTAGGGGAGACCCAGTACTTC. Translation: CASSTIRGVGETQYF.

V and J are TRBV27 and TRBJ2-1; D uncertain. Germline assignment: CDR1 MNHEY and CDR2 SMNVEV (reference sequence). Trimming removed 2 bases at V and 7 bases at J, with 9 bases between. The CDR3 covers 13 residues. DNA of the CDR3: TGTGCCAGCAGTTTAGAGGTTGGGAATGAGCAGTTCTTC. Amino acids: CASSLEVGNEQFF.

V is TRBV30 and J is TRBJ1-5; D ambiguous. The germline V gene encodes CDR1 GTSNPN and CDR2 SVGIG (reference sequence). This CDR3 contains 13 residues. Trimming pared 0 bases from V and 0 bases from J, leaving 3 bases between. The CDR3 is CAWSVASNQPQHF. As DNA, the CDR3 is TGTGCCTGGAGTGTGGCTAGCAATCAGCCCCAGCATTTT.

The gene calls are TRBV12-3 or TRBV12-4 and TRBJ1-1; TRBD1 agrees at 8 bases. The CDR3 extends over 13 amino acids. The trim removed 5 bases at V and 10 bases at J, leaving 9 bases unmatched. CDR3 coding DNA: TGTGCCAGCAGTCCCGGACAGGGTCGAGGAGCTTTCTTT. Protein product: CASSPGQGRGAFF.